This T cell receptor beta chain is drawn from a study of Graves' ophthalmopathy and Graves' hyperthyroidism. Study conclusions and caveats: Ophthalmopathy progression was predicted with about 71% sensitivity and approximately 72% specificity.

V lost 7 bases, J lost 8 bases, and 14 bases lay in between. CDR3 length: 13 residues. Germline V gene sequence: CDR1 SGHVS, CDR2 FQNEAQ. The sequenced template was RNA, covering the TCR beta CDR3 region. An opening RT-PCR round employed HTBI primers and preceded a second-round multiplex PCR. TCRdb recomputed calls from the multiplex PCR reads with MiXCR, one row per CDR3 protein. This sample has over 650,000 distinct CDR3 sequences, with 35% to 50% found just once. Clinicians made diagnoses from clinical symptoms, serum thyroxine, TRAb, thyroid ultrasound and orbital computed tomography. The PBMC fraction was derived from around 9.5 ml of fresh peripheral blood. This clonotype was picked up many times. No antigen is known for it.

V is TRBV7-8 and J is TRBJ1-4; D is unresolved. The sequence was obtained from an adult man with Graves' ophthalmopathy. Sequences were obtained from peripheral blood. Here the CDR3 reads CASTPLMGEKLFF. CDR3 DNA: TGTGCCAGCACCCCCCTCATGGGAGAAAAACTGTTTTTT.